This TCR beta chain was profiled in a study of beta chain features in type 1 diabetes. Whole-study results and caveats: PCR might show a preference for shorter templates, equally across patients and controls. There were fewer insertions and more deletions at the VDJ junctions of type 1 diabetes patients.

As to this clone: Its antigen is not identified.

Germline V gene data show CDR1 as SGHTA and CDR2 as FQGTGA. Losses at the gene ends were 5 bases for V and 9 bases for J; bases not matched to a gene: 10. The CDR3 sequence is 15 residues long. Based on CD45RO/CCR7/CD25/CD127/CD95/CD27, CD4+ regulatory, stem cell-like memory, naive and central memory cells were sorted. Every bit of the isolated RNA underwent reverse transcription, so sequencing read expressed TCRB transcripts. Naive, central memory and regulatory T cell samples yielded about 3.9 million reads on average. Only in-frame clones appear in the TCRdb table, and some are missing; sequencing was by immunoSEQ multiplex PCR. The table includes approximately 170,000 clones, roughly 9.1% detected once.

Sample: central memory CD4+ T cells from blood. This receptor was obtained from a young woman in good health. This chain links TRBV7-3 with TRBJ2-1, with TRBD2 matching over 10 bases. In DNA form, the CDR3 reads TGTGCCAGCAGCCAACAAAGCGGGGGGGCAAGTGAGCAGTTCTTC. It codes for CASSQQSGGASEQFF. Full variable domain (rest looked up from reference TRBV7-3 and TRBJ2-1): GAGVSQTPSNKVTEKGKYVELRCDPISGHTALYWYRQSLGQGPEFLIYFQGTGAADDSGLPNDRFFAVRPEGSVSTLKIQRTERGDSAVYLCASSQQSGGASEQFFGPGTRLTVL.